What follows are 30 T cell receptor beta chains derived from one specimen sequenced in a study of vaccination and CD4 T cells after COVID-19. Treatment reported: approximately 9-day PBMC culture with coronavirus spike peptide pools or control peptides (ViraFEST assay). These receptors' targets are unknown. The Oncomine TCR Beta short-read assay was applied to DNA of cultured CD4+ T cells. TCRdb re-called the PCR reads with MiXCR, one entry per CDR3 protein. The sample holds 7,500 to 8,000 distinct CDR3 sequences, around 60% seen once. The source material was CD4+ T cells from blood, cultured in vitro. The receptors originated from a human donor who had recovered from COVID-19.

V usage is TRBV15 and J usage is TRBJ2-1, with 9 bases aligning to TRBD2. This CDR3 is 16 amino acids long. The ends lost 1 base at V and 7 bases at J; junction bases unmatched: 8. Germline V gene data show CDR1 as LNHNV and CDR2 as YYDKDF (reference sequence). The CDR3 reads CATSRGGGRASNEQFF. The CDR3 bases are TGTGCCACCAGCAGAGGTGGCGGGAGGGCCAGTAATGAGCAGTTCTTC. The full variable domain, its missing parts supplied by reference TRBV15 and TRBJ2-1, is DAMVIQNPRYQVTQFGKPVTLSCSQTLNHNVMYWYQQKSSQAPKLLFHYYDKDFNNEADTPDNFQSRRPNTSFCFLDIRSPGLGDTAMYLCATSRGGGRASNEQFFGPGTRLTVL.

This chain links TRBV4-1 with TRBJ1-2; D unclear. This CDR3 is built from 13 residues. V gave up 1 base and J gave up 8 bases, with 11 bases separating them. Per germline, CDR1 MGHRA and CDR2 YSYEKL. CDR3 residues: CASSQARPGGYTF. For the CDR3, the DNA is TGCGCCAGCAGCCAAGCTCGGCCTGGGGGCTACACCTTC.

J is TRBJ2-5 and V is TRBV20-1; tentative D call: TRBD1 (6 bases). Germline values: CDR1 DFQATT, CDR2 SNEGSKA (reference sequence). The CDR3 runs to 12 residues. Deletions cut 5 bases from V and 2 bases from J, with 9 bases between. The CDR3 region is CSAWGQQETQYF. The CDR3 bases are TGCAGTGCTTGGGGACAACAAGAGACCCAGTACTTC.

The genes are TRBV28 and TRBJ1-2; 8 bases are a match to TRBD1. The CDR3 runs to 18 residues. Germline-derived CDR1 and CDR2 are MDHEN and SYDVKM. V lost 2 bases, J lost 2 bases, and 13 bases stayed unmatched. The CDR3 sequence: CASSLGARGLRLNYGYTF. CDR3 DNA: TGTGCCAGCAGTTTAGGCGCCAGGGGGCTTCGATTGAACTATGGCTACACCTTC.

The CDR3 region has the DNA TGTGCCAGCAGCCACAGGGGGCAGACTAATGAAAAACTGTTTTTT. Translating gives CASSHRGQTNEKLFF. The rearrangement uses TRBV25-1 and TRBJ1-4; 9 bases are a match to TRBD1. This CDR3 comprises 15 residues. CDR1 and CDR2 (germline): MGHDK, SYGVNS. V gave up 6 bases and J gave up 2 bases; unmatched junction bases: 4.

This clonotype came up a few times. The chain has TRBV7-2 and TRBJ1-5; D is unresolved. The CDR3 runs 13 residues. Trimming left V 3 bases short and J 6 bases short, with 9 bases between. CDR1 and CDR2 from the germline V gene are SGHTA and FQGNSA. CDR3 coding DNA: TGTGCCAGCAGCTTTGGGCGTGGTCAGCCCCAGCATTTT. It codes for CASSFGRGQPQHF.

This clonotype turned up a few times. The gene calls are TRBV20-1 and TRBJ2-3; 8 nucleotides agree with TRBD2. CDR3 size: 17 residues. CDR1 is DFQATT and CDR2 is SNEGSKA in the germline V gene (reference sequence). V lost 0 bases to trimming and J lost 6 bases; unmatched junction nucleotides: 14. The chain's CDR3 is CSARDRLAGLHGDTQYF. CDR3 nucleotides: TGCAGTGCTAGAGATAGGCTAGCGGGCCTCCACGGGGATACGCAGTATTTT.

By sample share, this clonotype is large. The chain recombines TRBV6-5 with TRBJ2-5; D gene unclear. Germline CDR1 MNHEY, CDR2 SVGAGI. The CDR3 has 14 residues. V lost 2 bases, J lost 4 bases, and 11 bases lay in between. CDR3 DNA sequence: TGTGCCAGCAGTTACGGTCGGTTTCGAGAGACCCAGTACTTC. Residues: CASSYGRFRETQYF.

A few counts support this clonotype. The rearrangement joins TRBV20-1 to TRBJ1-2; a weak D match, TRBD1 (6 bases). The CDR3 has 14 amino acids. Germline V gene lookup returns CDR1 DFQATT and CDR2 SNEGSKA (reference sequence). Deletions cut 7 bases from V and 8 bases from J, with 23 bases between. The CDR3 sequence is CSVPGTFPQLGYTF. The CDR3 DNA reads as TGCAGTGTCCCCGGGACATTCCCCCAGTTGGGCTACACCTTC.

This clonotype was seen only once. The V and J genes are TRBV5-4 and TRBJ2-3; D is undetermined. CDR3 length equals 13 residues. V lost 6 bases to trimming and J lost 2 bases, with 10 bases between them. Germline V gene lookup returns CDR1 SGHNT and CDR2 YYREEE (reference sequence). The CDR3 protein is CASNEGPTDTQYF. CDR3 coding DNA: TGTGCCAGCAATGAAGGGCCCACAGATACGCAGTATTTT.

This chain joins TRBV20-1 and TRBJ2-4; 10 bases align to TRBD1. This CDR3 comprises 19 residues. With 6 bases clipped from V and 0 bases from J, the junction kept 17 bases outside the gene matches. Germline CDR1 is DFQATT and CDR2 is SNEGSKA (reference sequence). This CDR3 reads CSAHRGDRGPLLAKNIQYF. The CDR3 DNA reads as TGCAGTGCCCACAGAGGGGACAGGGGACCCTTACTAGCCAAAAACATTCAGTACTTC.

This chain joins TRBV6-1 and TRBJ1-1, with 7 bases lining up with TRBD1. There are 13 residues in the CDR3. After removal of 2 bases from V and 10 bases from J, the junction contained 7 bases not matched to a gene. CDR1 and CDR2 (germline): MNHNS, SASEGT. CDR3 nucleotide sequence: TGTGCCAGCAGTGAACGACAGGGACGCACAGCTTTCTTT. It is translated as CASSERQGRTAFF.

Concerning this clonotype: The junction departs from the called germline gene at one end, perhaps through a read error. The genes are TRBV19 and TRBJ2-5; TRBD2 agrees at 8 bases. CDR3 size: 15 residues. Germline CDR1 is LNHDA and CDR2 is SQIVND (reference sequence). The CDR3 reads CASSPREGRQETQYF. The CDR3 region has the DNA TGTGCCAGTAGTCCCCGGGAGGGAAGGCAAGAGACGCAGTACTTC. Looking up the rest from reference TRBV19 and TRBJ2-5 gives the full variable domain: DGGITQSPKYLFRKEGQNVTLSCEQNLNHDAMYWYRQDPGQGLRLIYYSQIVNDFQKGDIAEGYSVSREKKESFPLTVTSAQKNPTAFYLCASSPREGRQETQYFGPGTRLLVL.

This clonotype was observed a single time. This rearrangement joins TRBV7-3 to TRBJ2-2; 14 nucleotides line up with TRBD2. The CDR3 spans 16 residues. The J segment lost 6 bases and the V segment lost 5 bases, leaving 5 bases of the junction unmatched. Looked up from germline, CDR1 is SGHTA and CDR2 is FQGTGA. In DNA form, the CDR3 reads TGTGCCAGCAGCCCGACTAGCGGGAGGGCCCCCGGGGAGCTGTTTTTT. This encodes CASSPTSGRAPGELFF.

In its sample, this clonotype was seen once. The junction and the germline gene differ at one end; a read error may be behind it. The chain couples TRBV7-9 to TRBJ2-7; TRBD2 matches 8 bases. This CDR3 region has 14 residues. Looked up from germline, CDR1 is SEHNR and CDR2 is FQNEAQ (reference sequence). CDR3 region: CASSSREGSHEQYF. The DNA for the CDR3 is TGTGCCAGCAGCTCCCGGGAGGGCTCCCACGAGCAGTACTTC.

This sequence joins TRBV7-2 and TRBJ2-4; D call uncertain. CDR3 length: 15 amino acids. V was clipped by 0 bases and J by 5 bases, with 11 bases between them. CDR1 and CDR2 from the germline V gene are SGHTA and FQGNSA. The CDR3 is CASSLARGYENIQYF. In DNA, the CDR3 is TGTGCCAGCAGCTTAGCGCGTGGGTATGAAAACATTCAGTACTTC.

CDR3 amino acids: CASSLGSGFQETQYF. CDR3 sequence (DNA): TGCGCCAGCAGCTTGGGTTCCGGCTTTCAAGAGACCCAGTACTTC. This sequence joins TRBV5-1 and TRBJ2-5; no clear D gene. The ends were cut back, 0 bases at V and 2 bases at J, with 11 bases in the middle. Germline CDR1 is SGHRS and CDR2 is YFSETQ. The CDR3 is made up of 15 amino acids.

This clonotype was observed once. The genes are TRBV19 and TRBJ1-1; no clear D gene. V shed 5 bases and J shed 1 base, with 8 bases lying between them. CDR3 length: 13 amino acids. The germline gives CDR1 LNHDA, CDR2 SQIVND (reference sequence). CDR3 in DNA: TGTGCCAGTAGTGTGCGAGGGAACACTGAAGCTTTCTTT. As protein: CASSVRGNTEAFF.

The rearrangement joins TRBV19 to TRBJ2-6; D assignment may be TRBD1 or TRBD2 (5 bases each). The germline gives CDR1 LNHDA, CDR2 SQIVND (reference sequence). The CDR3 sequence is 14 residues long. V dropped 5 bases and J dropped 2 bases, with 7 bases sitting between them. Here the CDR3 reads CASSEGTGANVLTF. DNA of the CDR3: TGTGCCAGTAGTGAGGGGACTGGGGCCAACGTCCTGACTTTC.

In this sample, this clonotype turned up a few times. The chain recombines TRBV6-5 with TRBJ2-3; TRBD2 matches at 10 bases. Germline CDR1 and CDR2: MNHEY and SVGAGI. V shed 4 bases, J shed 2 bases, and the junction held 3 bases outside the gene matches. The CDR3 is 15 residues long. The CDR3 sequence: CASSSGLADTDTQYF. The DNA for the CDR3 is TGTGCCAGCAGTTCTGGACTAGCGGACACAGATACGCAGTATTTT.

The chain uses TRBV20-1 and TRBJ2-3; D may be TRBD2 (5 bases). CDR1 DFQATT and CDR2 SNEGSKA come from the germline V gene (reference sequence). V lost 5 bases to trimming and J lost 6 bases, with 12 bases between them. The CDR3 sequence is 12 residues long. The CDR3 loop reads CSAPRTYDTQYF. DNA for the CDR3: TGCAGTGCTCCCAGGACTTATGATACGCAGTATTTT.

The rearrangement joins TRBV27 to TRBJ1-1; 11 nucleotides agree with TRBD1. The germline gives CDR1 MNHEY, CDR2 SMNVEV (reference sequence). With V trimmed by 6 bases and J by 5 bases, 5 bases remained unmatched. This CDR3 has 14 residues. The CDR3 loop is CASRLGQGGTEAFF. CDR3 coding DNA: TGTGCCAGCAGATTGGGACAGGGGGGGACTGAAGCTTTCTTT.

The CDR3 reads CASTLTQGQRESYEQYF. CDR3 nucleotides: TGTGCCAGCACCCTGACCCAGGGACAGCGCGAGTCCTACGAGCAGTACTTC. The chain recombines TRBV7-9 with TRBJ2-7, with 7 bases matching TRBD1. Germline CDR1 is SEHNR and CDR2 is FQNEAQ (reference sequence). V lost 7 bases to trimming and J lost 1 base; unmatched junction nucleotides: 16. The CDR3 is made up of 17 amino acids. Full variable domain (outside the CDR3, taken from reference TRBV7-9 and TRBJ2-7): DTGVSQNPRHKITKRGQNVTFRCDPISEHNRLYWYRQTLGQGPEFLTYFQNEAQLEKSRLLSDRFSAERPKGSFSTLEIQRTEQGDSAMYLCASTLTQGQRESYEQYFGPGTRLTVT.

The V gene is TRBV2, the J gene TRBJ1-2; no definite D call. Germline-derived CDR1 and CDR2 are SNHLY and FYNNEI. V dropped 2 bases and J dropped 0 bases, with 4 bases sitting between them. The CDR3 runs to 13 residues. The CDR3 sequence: CASSELANYGYTF. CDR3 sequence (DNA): TGTGCCAGCAGTGAATTAGCTAACTATGGCTACACCTTC.

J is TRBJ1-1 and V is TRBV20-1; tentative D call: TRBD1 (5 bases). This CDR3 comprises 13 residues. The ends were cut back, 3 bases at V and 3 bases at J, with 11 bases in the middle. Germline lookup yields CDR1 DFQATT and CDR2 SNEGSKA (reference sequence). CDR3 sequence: CSARTDRYTEAFF. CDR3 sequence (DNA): TGCAGTGCTAGGACAGACAGATACACTGAAGCTTTCTTT.

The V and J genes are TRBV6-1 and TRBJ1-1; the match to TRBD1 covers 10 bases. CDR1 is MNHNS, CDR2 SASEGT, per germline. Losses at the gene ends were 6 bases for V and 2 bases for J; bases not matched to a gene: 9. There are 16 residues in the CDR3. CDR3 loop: CASSSDRGRFNTEAFF. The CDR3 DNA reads TGTGCCAGCAGCTCTGACAGGGGGCGATTTAACACTGAAGCTTTCTTT.

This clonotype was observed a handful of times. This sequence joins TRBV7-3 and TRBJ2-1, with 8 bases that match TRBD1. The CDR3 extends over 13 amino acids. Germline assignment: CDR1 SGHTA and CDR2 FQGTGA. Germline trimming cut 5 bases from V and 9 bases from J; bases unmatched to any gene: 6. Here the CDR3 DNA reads TGTGCCAGCAGCATGGGGACAGGTACTGAGCAGTTCTTC. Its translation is CASSMGTGTEQFF.

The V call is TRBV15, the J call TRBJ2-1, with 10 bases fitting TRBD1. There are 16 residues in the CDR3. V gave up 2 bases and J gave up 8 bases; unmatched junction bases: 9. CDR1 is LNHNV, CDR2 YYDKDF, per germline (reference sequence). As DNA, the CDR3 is TGTGCCACCAGCAGACGACGACAGGGGGCTGGCGATGAGCAGTTCTTC. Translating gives CATSRRRQGAGDEQFF.

The CDR3 protein is CASSGDFEQYF. CDR3 nucleotide sequence: TGTGCCAGTAGTGGGGACTTCGAGCAGTACTTC. The chain recombines TRBV19 with TRBJ2-7; the D gene is possibly TRBD2 (6 bases). The CDR3 has 11 residues. Germline assignment: CDR1 LNHDA and CDR2 SQIVND (reference sequence). V lost 5 bases to trimming and J lost 6 bases, with 8 bases between them.

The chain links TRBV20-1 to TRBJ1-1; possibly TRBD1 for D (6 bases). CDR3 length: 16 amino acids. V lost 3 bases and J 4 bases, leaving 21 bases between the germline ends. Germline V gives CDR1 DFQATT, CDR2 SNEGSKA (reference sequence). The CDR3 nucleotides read TGCAGTGCTAGCCCGGCCCGGCGGGGGGCAAGCACTGAAGCTTTCTTT. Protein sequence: CSASPARRGASTEAFF.